Below, one T cell receptor beta chain is given with its context. Its antigen is as yet unknown. The data originate from a study of shared clonotypes between healthy human individuals. Across the whole study: Three plates each covered CD4 naive and memory; CD8 naive two, CD8 memory one.

Study results and caveats: Relative to their counterparts shared across all four donors, non-shared clonotypes exhibited diminished generation probabilities. Owing to a small donor count, the genetic and exposure-history diversity represented was limited.

Deep level was the assay's run setting. Assay: immunoSEQ multiplex PCR; the TCRdb copy retains only in-frame clones and omits some. In the table there are millions of clones, roughly 94% of which are singletons. The CDR3 contains 16 residues. Per germline, CDR1 SGHVS and CDR2 FQNEAQ. Trimming at V came to 3 bases and at J to 2 bases, leaving 7 bases not matched to a gene. Positive CCR7 selection of CD45RO-negative cells yielded the naive CD8 cells, and terminally differentiated effector memory CD45RA+ cells were excluded. The gene calls are TRBV7-8 and TRBJ1-5; 7 nucleotides line up with TRBD1. The sequenced material came from naive CD8+ T cells sorted from blood. This TCR was sampled from a man between 18 and 29 years old in good health. This chain's CDR3 is CASSFFRDSGNQPQHF. The CDR3 DNA sequence: TGTGCCAGCAGCTTTTTCCGGGACAGCGGCAATCAGCCCCAGCATTTT.